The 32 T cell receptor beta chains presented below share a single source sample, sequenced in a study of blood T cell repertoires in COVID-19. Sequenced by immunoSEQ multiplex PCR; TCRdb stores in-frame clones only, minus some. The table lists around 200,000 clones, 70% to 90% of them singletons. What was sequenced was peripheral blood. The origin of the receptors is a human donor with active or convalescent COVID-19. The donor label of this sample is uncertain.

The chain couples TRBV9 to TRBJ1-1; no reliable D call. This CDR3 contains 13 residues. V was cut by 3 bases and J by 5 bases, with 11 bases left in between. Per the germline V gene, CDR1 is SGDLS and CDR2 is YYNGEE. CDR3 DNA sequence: TGTGCCAGCAGCGCGACCTCTAGGACTGAAGCTTTCTTT. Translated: CASSATSRTEAFF.

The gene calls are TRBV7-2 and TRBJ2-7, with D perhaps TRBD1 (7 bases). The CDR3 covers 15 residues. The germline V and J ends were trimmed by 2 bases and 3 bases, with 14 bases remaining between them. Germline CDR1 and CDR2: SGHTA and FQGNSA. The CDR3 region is CASSLNYQGGYEQYF. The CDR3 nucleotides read TGTGCCAGCAGCTTAAATTATCAGGGGGGCTACGAGCAGTACTTC.

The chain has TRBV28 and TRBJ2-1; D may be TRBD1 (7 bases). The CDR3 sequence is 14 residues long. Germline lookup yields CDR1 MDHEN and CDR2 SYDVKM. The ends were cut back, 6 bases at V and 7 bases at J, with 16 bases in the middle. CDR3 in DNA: TGTGCCAGCAGCCCCCGGACAGGAGGGAATGAGCAGTTCTTC. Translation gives CASSPRTGGNEQFF.

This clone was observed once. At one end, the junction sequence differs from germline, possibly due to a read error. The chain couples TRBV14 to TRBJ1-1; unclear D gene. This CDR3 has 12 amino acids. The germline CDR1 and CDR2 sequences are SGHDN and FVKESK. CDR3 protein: CASSKDTAEAFF. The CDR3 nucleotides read TGTGCCAGCAGCAAAGACACAGCTGAAGCTTTCTTT.

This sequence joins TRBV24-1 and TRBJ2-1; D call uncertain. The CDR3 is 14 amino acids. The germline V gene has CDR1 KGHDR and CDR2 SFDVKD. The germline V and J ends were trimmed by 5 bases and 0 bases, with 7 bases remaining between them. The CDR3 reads CATSAESSYNEQFF. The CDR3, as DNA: TGTGCCACCAGTGCGGAGAGCTCCTACAATGAGCAGTTCTTC.

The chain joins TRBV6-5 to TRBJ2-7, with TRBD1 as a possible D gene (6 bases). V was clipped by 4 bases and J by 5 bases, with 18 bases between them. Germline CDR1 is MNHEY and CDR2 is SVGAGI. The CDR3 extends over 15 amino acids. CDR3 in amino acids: CASSSISRGKDEQYF. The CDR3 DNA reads TGTGCCAGCAGTTCCATAAGCAGGGGAAAGGACGAGCAGTACTTC.

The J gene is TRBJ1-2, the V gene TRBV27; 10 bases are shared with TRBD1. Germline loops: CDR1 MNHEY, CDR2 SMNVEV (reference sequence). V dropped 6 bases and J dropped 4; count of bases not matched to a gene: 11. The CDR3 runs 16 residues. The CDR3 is CASSTPRGQGLYGYTF. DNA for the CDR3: TGTGCCAGCAGCACGCCCCGGGGACAGGGGCTCTATGGCTACACCTTC.

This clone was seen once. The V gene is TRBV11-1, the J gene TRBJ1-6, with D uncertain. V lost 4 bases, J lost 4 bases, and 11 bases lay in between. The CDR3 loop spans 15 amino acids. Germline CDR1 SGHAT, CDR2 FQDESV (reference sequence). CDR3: CASSSPGYYNSPLHF. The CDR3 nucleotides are TGTGCCAGCAGCTCGCCCGGGTATTATAATTCACCCCTCCACTTT.

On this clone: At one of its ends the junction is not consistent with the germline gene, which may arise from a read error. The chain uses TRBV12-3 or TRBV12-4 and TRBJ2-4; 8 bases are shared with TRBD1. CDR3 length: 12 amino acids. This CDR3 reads CASSITGGRPRF. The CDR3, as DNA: TGTGCCAGCAGTATAACAGGGGGGAGGCCTCGCTTC.

Here the CDR3 reads CASSDRMGLAGLGPPLSDTQYF. The CDR3 DNA reads as TGTGCCAGCAGTGATCGTATGGGACTAGCGGGATTGGGCCCCCCCTTGAGTGATACGCAGTATTTT. The gene calls are TRBV27 and TRBJ2-3, with 13 nucleotides matching TRBD2. This CDR3 has 22 residues. The V segment lost 5 bases and the J segment 6 bases; nucleotides outside the gene matches: 26. The germline V gene encodes CDR1 MNHEY and CDR2 SMNVEV (reference sequence).

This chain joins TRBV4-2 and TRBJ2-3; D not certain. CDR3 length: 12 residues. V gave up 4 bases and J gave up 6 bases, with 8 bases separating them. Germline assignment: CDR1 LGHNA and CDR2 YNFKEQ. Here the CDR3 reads CASSLLGDTQYF. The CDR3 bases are TGTGCCAGCAGCCTCCTCGGGGATACGCAGTATTTT.

The CDR3 DNA reads TGTGCCAGCAGGATAGTAAAAGCGGGAGGTGGCACAGATACGCAGTATTTT. Encoded protein: CASRIVKAGGGTDTQYF. This chain uses TRBV9 with TRBJ2-3, with 9 bases matching TRBD2. Germline V gives CDR1 SGDLS, CDR2 YYNGEE. Trimming removed 5 bases from V and 1 base from J; junction bases left unmatched: 11. The CDR3 covers 17 residues.

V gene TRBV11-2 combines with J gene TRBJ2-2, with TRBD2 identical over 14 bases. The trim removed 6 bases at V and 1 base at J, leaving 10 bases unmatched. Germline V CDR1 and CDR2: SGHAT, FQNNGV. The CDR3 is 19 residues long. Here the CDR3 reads CASRGGGLAGAMNTGELFF. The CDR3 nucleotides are TGTGCCAGCAGGGGTGGGGGACTAGCGGGGGCTATGAACACCGGGGAGCTGTTTTTT.

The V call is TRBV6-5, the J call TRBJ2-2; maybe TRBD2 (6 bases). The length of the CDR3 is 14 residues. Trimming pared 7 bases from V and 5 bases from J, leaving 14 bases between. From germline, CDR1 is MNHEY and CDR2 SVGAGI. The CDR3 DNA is TGTGCCAGCACCTTGGAGGGTATTACCGGGGAGCTGTTTTTT. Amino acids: CASTLEGITGELFF.

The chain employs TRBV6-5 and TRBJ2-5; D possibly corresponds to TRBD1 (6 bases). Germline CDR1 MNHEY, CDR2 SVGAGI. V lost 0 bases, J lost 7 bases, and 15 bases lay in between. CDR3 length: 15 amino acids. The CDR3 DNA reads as TGTGCCAGCAGTTACTCGAATCTGGGGGCTGGGACCCAGTACTTC. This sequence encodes CASSYSNLGAGTQYF.

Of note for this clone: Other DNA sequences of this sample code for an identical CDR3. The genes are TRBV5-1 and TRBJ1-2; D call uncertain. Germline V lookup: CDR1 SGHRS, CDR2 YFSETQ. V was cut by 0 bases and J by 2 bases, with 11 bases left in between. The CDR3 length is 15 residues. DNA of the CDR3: TGCGCCAGCAGCTTGGCCACGGGTGGAAACTATGGCTACACCTTC. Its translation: CASSLATGGNYGYTF.

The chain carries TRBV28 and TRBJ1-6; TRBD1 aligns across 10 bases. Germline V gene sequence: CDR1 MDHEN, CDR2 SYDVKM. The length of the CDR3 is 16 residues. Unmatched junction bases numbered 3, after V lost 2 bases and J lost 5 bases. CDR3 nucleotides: TGTGCCAGCAGTTTAGGACAGGGGGGAAATAATTCACCCCTCCACTTT. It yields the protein CASSLGQGGNNSPLHF. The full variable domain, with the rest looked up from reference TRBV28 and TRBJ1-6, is DVKVTQSSRYLVKRTGEKVFLECVQDMDHENMFWYRQDPGLGLRLIYFSYDVKMKEKGDIPEGYSVSREKKERFSLILESASTNQTSMYLCASSLGQGGNNSPLHFGNGTRLTVT.

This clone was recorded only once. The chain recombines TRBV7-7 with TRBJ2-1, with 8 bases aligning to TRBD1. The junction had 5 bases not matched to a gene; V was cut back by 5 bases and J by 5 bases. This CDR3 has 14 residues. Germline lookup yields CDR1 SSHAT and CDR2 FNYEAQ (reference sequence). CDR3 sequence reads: CASSPSRGHNEQFF. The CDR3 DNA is TGTGCCAGCAGCCCAAGCAGGGGGCACAATGAGCAGTTCTTC.

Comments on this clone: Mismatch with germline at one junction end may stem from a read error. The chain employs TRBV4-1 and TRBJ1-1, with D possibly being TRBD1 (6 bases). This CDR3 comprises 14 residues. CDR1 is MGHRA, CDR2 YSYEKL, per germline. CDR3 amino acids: CASSRGRGNNEAFF. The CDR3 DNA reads TGCGCCAGCAGCCGGGGCAGGGGAAACAATGAAGCTTTCTTT.

This CDR3 reads CASGSSGGTKETQYF. The DNA for the CDR3 is TGCGCCAGCGGGTCCTCGGGCGGGACTAAAGAGACCCAGTACTTC. This rearrangement joins TRBV5-1 to TRBJ2-5; 7 positions match TRBD2. This CDR3 has 15 amino acids. The junction had 12 bases not matched to a gene; V was cut back by 7 bases and J by 3 bases. Looked up from germline, CDR1 is SGHRS and CDR2 is YFSETQ. The full variable domain, in which reference TRBV5-1 and TRBJ2-5 provide the parts outside the CDR3, is KAGVTQTPRYLIKTRGQQVTLSCSPISGHRSVSWYQQTPGQGLQFLFEYFSETQRNKGNFPGRFSGRQFSNSRSEMNVSTLELGDSALYLCASGSSGGTKETQYFGPGTRLLVL.

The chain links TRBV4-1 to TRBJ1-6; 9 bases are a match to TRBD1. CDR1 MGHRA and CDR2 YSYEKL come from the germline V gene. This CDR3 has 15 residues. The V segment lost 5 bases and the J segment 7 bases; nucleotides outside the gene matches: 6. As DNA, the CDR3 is TGCGCCAGCAGCTCACGGGACAGGGTGAATTCACCCCTCCACTTT. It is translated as CASSSRDRVNSPLHF.

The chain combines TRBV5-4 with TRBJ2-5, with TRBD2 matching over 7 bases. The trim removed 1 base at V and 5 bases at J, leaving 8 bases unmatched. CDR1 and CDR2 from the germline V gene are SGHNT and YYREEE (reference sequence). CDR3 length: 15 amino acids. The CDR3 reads CASSLRGEGLETQYF. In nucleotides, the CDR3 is TGTGCCAGCAGCTTGCGGGGGGAGGGGCTGGAGACCCAGTACTTC.

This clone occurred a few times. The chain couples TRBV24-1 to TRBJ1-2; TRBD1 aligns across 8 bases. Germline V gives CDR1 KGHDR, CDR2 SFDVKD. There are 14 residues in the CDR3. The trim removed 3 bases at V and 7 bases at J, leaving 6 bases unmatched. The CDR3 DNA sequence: TGTGCCACCAGTGATAAAGGACAGGGCTCTGGCTACACCTTC. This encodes CATSDKGQGSGYTF.

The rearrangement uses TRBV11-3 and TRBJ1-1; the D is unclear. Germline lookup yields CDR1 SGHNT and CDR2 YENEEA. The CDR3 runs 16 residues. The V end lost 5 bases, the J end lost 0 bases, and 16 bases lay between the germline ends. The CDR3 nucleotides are TGTGCCAGCAGCCAAGACGGGGATATCGTGAACACTGAAGCTTTCTTT. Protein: CASSQDGDIVNTEAFF.

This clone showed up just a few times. The CDR3 coding sequence is TGTGCCAGCAGCTACACAGGTTACAATGAGCAGTTCTTC. It is translated as CASSYTGYNEQFF. The rearrangement links TRBV4-2 to TRBJ2-1; possible D gene TRBD1, 5 bases. The CDR3 has 13 amino acids. Germline V gene lookup returns CDR1 LGHNA and CDR2 YNFKEQ. Between the trimmed V and J ends, which lost 5 bases and 4 bases, there was a span of 9 bases.

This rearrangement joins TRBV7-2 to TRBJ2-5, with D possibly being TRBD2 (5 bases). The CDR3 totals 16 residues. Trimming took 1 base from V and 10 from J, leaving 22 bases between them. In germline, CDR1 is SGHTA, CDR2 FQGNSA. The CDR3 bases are TGTGCCAGCAGCTTAGTATCCGGGGTTGATAATCGGGTCCAGTACTTC. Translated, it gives CASSLVSGVDNRVQYF. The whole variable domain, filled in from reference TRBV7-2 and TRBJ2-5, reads GAGVSQSPSNKVTEKGKDVELRCDPISGHTALYWYRQSLGQGLEFLIYFQGNSAPDKSGLPSDRFSAERTGGSVSTLTIQRTQQEDSAVYLCASSLVSGVDNRVQYFGPGTRLLVL.

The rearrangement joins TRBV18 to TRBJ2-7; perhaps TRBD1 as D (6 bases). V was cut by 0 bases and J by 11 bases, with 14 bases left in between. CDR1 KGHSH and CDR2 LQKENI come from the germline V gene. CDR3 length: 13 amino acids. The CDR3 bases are TGTGCCAGCTCACCACCGGCAACAGGGCACAAGTACTTC. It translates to CASSPPATGHKYF.

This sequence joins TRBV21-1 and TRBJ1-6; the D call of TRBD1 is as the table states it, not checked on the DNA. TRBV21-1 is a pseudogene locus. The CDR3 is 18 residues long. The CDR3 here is CASSKDGQGSRIGSPLHF. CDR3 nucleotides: TGTGCCAGCAGCAAAGATGGGCAGGGGAGTCGGATTGGGTCACCCCTCCACTTT.

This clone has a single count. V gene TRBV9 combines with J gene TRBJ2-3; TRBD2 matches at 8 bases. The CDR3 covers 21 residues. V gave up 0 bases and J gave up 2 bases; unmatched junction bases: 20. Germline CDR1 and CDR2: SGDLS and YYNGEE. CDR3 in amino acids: CASSVGLAGLGAIAITDTQYF. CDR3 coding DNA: TGTGCCAGCAGCGTAGGGCTAGCGGGTCTGGGCGCGATCGCCATCACAGATACGCAGTATTTT.

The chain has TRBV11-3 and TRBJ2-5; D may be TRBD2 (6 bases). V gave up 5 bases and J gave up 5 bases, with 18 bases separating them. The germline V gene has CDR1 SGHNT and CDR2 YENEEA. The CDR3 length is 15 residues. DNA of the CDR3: TGTGCCAGCAGCGCGGTAGGGGAGGTTGGGGAGACCCAGTACTTC. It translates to CASSAVGEVGETQYF.

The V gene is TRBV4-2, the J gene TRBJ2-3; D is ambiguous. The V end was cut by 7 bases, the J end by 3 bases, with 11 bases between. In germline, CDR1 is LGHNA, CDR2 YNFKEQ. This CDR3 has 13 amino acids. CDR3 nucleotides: TGTGCCAGCAAAGAGCGTATAACAGATACGCAGTATTTT. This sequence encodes CASKERITDTQYF.

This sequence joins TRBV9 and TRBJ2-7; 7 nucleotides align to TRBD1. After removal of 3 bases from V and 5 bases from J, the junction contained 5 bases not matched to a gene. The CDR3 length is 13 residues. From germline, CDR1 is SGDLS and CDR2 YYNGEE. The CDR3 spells CASSEDRDDEQYF. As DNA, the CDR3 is TGTGCCAGCAGCGAAGACAGGGACGACGAGCAGTACTTC.